This entry describes one T cell receptor (beta chain). CDR1 and CDR2 from the germline V gene are SNHLY and FYNNEI. Unmatched junction bases numbered 8, after V lost 7 bases and J lost 3 bases. The CDR3 sequence is 15 residues long. The data were obtained in a study of T-cell reconstitution after alpha-beta-depleted transplantation in children. A TCRbeta library incorporating unique molecular identifiers was prepared. TCRdb ran MiXCR on the PCR reads and lists one entry per CDR3 protein. The table shows about 830,000 distinct CDR3 sequences, with approximately 15% occurring only once. V is TRBV2 and J is TRBJ2-3, with TRBD2 matching over 9 bases. This TCR derives from a male patient between 10 and 17 years old who had a stem cell transplant for acute lymphoblastic leukemia, so the T cells may come from the graft donor. The sequencing used PBMCs, mostly from graft donor cells, collected 360 days after TCRalphabeta/CD19-depleted stem cell transplant. CDR3 DNA: TGTGCCAGCATATGGGCTAGCGGGATGACAGATACGCAGTATTTT. Translation gives CASIWASGMTDTQYF.